This T cell receptor beta chain was profiled in a study of T cell responses to AZD1222 COVID-19 vaccine listed by TCRdb under 2021. Notes on the research overall: Because spike-specific TCR depth and breadth did not differ between the two schedules, AZD1222 recipients who got a second dose at roughly 4 weeks were pooled with those who got a second dose at roughly 12 weeks. TCR sequencing was performed for 230 to 250 trial participants, of whom around 210 were given two doses of AZD1222 and 26 were given two doses of MenACWY control vaccine. Trial participants were enrolled by age into subgroups of 18-55, 56-69 and 70-plus years, and around 150, 29 and 61 TCR-sequenced participants, respectively, were included in these subgroups. Results the study describes overall, beyond this receptor: Nearly half of unique spike-specific TCRs reportedly recognized epitopes outside regions mutated in the B.1.351 and B.1.1.7 variants. The 56-69-year group was small, and its depth increase did not reach significance, likely because of low power. Most participants were white British and females outnumbered males, and the authors suggested that clonal diversity may have been underestimated. Vaccine-associated CD4 TCRs spanned the whole spike protein, with dominant responses in regions 160-218 and 743-854. Conclusions about previously exposed vaccinees are limited, since just a handful of AZD1222 recipients were seropositive for SARS-CoV-2 at baseline. A significant rise in spike-specific TCR breadth and depth was observed after two AZD1222 doses relative to day 0 and relative to MenACWY recipients. Because no day 14 peak-response samples were available, the repertoires could be characterized only after the peak T cell response.

This clone was recorded only once. Its antigen is currently not known. The input lacks base qualities; no much larger clone sits a single base away. This sample's time point label indicates: baseline before first vaccination. Vaccinee samples came from UK trials COV001 and COV002, including a single-blind randomized controlled phase 2/3 trial of AZD1222 (ChAdOx1 nCoV-19) in healthy adults. For TCRbeta chain sequencing, PBMC samples were collected from trial participants at day 0 and at day 28 after the second dose. The CDR3 regions of human TCRbeta chains were analyzed by immunosequencing. Concerning the study's data processing: TCRs in the repertoires were compared against a reference library of SARS-CoV-2-specific TCRs that had been generated with the MIRA antigen-specificity platform. Breadth was defined as the fraction of unique TCRs that were SARS-CoV-2-associated, and depth was defined as the fraction of total T cells that were SARS-CoV-2-associated. Using the MIRA data, every spike-specific TCR was mapped to the spike region that the TCR reacted to and assigned to either a CD4 or a CD8 class. Log10-transformed breadth and depth values were compared by one-way ANOVA with Sidak's multiple comparisons tests. TCRdb provides this immuneACCESS table in a form limited to in-frame rearrangements. Some clones are lacking; in checked studies, under half of them reflect an unresolved V gene, and why the rest are absent is not known. That table furnishes V, J and clone size, whereas the DNA furnished D and trimming. In all, the sample holds around 100,000 clones, and less than 90% of those were seen once. The biggest ten clones account for about 17% of the sample.

The sequence derives from an adult in good health. Sequencing was performed on peripheral blood, taken on day 0 of AZD1222 vaccination.

The nucleotide sequence is given as TGCGCCAGCAGCCAAGATCGAGGGACAGGGAGCGCTGAAGCTTTCTTT. The encoded protein is CASSQDRGTGSAEAFF. The sequence links TRBV4-1 to TRBJ1-1; 9 central bases correspond to TRBD1. The germline V gene sets CDR1 to MGHRA and CDR2 to YSYEKL. V is trimmed back by 0 bases and J by 6 bases, and the junction contains 8 bases that no gene match accounts for. Measured from the cysteine to the phenylalanine, the CDR3 is 16 residues long. Only CDR3 DNA remains: 48 bases, in frame from the first base.